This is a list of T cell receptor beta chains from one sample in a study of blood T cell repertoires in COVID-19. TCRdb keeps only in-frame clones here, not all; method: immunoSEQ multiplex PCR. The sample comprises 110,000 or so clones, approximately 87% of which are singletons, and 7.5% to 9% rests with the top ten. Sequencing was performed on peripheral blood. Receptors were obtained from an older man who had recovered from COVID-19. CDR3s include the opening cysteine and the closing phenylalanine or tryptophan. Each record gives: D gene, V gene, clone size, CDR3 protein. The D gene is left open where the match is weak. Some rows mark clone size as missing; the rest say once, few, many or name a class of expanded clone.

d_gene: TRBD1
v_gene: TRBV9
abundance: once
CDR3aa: CASSDPQGNGEAFF

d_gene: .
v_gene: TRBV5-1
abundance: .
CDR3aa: CASSVTGTNEKLFF

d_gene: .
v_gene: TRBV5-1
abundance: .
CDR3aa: CASSLARQAVINEQFF

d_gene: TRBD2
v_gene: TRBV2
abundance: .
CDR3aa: CASKPQRGDTGELFF

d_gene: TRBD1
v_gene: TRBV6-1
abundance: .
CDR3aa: CASSAHLDRETREQYF

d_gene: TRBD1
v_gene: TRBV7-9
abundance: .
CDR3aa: CASKGPFGQGGENYGYTF

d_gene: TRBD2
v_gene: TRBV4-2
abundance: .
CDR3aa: CASSLEREVPTDTQYF

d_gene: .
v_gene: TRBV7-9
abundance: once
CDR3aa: CASSPRTLRGTEAFF

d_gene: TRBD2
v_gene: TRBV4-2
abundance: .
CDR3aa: CASSLEGLAGLFGDTQYF

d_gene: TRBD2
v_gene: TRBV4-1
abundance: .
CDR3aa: CASSPYPGLAGAALLREQYF

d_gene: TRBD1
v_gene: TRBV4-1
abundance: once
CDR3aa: CASSPRDRDPEQYF

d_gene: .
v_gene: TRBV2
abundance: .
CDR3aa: CASSESGDNSPLHF

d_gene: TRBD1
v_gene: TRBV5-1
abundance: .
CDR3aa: CASSPAPGQGARMETQYF

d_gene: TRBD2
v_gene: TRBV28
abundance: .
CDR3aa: CASSSHGTTYEQYF

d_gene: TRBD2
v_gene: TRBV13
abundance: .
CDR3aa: CATKRGRNTGELFF

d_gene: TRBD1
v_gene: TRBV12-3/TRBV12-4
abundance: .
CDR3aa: CASSRDRHTEAFF

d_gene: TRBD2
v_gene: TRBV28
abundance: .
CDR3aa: CASTPAVAGVSYEQYF

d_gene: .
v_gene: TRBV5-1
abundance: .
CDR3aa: CASRLQPNTEAFF

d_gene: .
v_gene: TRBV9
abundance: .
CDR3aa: CASSVVPSGTAGTQYF

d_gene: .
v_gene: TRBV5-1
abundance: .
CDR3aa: CASSLGHLSSYNSPLHF

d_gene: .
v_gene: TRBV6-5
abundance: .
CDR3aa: CASSSATGSGYTF

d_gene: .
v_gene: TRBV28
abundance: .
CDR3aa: CASGPWRGRDTGELFF

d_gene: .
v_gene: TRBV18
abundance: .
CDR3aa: CASRKEGLRDNEQFF

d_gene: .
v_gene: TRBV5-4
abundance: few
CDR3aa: CASSRMTGGGTEAFF

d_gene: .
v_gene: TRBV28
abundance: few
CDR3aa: CASSLTRVATYEQYF

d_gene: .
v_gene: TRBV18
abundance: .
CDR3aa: CASSPRGVTGADTQYF

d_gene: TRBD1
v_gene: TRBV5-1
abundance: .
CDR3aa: CASSLSDRGETQYF

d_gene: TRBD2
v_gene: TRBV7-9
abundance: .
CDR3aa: CATTMGGRDTQYF

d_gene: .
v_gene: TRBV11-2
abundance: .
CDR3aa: CASSSLPSRSYNSPLHF

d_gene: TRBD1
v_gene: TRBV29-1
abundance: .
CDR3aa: CSVAGQGLAEQFF

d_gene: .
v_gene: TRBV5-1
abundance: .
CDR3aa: CASSLVLAGELFF

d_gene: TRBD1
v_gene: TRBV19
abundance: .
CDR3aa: CASTRSTGGRTDTQYF

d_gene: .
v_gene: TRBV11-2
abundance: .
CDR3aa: CASSLGRNEQFF

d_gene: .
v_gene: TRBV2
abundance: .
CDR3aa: CASTGGGSQNTEAFF

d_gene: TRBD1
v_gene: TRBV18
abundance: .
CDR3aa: CASSPVQGRGYGYTF

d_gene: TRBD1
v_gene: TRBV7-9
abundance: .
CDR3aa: CASTQWYRGQETQYF

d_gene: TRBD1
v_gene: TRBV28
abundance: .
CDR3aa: CASSLGQGWDTGELFF

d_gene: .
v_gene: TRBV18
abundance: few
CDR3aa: CASSRTREQPQHF

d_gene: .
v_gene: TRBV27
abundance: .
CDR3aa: CASSSTPGTLDSPLHF

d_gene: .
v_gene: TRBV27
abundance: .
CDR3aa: CAIPRGETQYF

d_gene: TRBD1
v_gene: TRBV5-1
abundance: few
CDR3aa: CASSHSMDRGVNSPLHF

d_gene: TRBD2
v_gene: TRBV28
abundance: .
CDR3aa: CASSNVAGRGSYEQYF

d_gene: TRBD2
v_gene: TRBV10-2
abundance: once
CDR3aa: CASDAGGVGEQYF

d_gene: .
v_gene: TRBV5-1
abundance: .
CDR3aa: CASSPLQGRSSYNEQFF

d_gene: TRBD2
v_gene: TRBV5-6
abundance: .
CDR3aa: CASSLKMSGGAVEQYF

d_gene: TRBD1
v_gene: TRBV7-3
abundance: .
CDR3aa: CASSSGTGGENEQFF

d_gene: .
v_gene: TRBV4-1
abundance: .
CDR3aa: CASSTYRDNYGYTF

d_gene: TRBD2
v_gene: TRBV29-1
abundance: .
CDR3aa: CSGGGFDEQFF

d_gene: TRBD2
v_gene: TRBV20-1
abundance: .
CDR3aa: CSASRLAESTDTQYF

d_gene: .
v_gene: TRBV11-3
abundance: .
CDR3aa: CASSLGRAETQYF

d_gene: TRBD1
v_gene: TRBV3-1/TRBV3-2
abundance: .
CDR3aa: CASSTSTGADTEAFF

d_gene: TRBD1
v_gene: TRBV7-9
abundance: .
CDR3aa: CASSFGQGHGYTF

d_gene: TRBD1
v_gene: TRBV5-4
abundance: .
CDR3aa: CASSSAGTGQETQYF